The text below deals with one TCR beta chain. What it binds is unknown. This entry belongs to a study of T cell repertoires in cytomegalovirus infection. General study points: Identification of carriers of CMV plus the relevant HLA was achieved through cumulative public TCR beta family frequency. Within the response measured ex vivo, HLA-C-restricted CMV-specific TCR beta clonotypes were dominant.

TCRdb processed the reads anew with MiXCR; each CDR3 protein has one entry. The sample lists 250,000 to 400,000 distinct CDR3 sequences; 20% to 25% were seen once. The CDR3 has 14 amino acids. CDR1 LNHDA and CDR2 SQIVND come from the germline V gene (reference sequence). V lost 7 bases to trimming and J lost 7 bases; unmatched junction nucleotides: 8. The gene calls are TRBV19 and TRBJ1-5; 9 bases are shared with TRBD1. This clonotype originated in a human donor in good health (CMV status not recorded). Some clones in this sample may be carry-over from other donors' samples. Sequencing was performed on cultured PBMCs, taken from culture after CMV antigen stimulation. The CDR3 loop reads CASTGQGDVQPQHF. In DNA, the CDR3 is TGTGCCAGTACGGGACAGGGAGATGTGCAGCCCCAGCATTTT. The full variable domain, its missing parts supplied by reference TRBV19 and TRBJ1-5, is DGGITQSPKYLFRKEGQNVTLSCEQNLNHDAMYWYRQDPGQGLRLIYYSQIVNDFQKGDIAEGYSVSREKKESFPLTVTSAQKNPTAFYLCASTGQGDVQPQHFGDGTRLSIL.